The 24 T cell receptor beta chains below were found in one sample sequenced in a study of untreated major depressive disorder (dated by TCRdb to between 2017 and 2018). Here is what the overall study found, with its caveats: Higher TRBV05-01 (Vbeta 5.1) usage among CD4+ T cells of depressed patients compared with controls was confirmed by sequencing, with p = 0.040 in a one-tailed test.

These receptors' antigens are unknown. Receptor amplification or capture employed the immunoSEQ multiplex PCR assay. As stored in TCRdb, this immuneACCESS dataset retains in-frame rearrangements with V and J assigned. A fraction of the clones does not appear; measured against another copy, unresolved V genes explain less than half of the discrepancy, and the remainder lacks a known reason. Present in this sample are 20,000 or so clones, roughly 90% of which were seen just once. The ten largest clones add up to approximately 0.58% of the sample. Sequenced sample: CD4+ T cells from PBMCs. These TCRs come from a woman aged 40 to 49 with major depressive disorder.

This chain connects TRBV29-1 to TRBJ1-1; 7 bases are a match to TRBD1. The CDR3 loop spans 14 amino acids. Per the germline V gene, CDR1 is SQVTM and CDR2 is ANQGSEA. V lost 6 bases to trimming and J lost 2 bases; unmatched junction nucleotides: 9. The CDR3 is CSVDYRGGNTEAFF. CDR3 bases: TGCAGCGTCGACTACAGGGGAGGAAACACTGAAGCTTTCTTT.

The V call is TRBV6-1, the J call TRBJ2-5; D not certain. CDR1 is MNHNS, CDR2 SASEGT, per germline. This CDR3 is 13 amino acids long. With 6 bases removed from V and 2 bases from J, the gap between germline ends came to 10 bases. The CDR3 spells CASRESSQETQYF. CDR3 nucleotide sequence: TGTGCCAGCAGGGAGAGCTCACAAGAGACCCAGTACTTC.

The chain couples TRBV30 to TRBJ1-1; D not certain. The CDR3 contains 14 residues. Trimming pared 0 bases from V and 5 bases from J, leaving 13 bases between. Germline values: CDR1 GTSNPN, CDR2 SVGIG (reference sequence). The CDR3: CAWSVPPRDTEAFF. As DNA, the CDR3 is TGTGCCTGGAGTGTACCCCCCCGGGATACTGAAGCTTTCTTT.

The V gene is TRBV7-3, the J gene TRBJ2-3; 7 bases fit TRBD2. V lost 4 bases and J lost 5; bases outside the gene matches: 6. Germline V lookup: CDR1 SGHTA, CDR2 FQGTGA. CDR3 length: 14 amino acids. The CDR3 DNA reads TGTGCCAGCAGCTGGGGAGAGCGGGGAGATACGCAGTATTTT. Its protein product is CASSWGERGDTQYF.

The rearrangement uses TRBV13 and TRBJ2-3; 8 bases are a match to TRBD2. The V gene end was trimmed by 4 bases and the J gene end by 4 bases; junction bases not matched to a gene: 10. This CDR3 spans 16 amino acids. Looked up from germline, CDR1 is PRHDT and CDR2 is FYEKMQ (reference sequence). The CDR3 nucleotides read TGTGCCAGCAGCTCCCGGGGGGGGATGTTATCAGATACGCAGTATTTT. It encodes CASSSRGGMLSDTQYF.

The J gene is TRBJ2-3, the V gene TRBV7-3; 8 bases fit TRBD2. Germline values: CDR1 SGHTA, CDR2 FQGTGA. The CDR3 sequence is 14 residues long. V was pared by 6 bases and J by 5 bases, with 7 bases of the junction left unmatched. The CDR3: CASSQAGDVDTQYF. CDR3 in DNA: TGTGCCAGCAGTCAAGCGGGAGACGTAGATACGCAGTATTTT.

The chain has TRBV11-3 and TRBJ1-2, with 9 bases that match TRBD1. This CDR3 has 15 residues. Germline assignment: CDR1 SGHNT and CDR2 YENEEA. Unmatched junction bases numbered 5, after V lost 0 bases and J lost 6 bases. In nucleotides, the CDR3 is TGTGCCAGCAGCTTAGATCCGGGACAGGGCGATGGCTACACCTTC. It codes for CASSLDPGQGDGYTF.

The V call is TRBV5-1, the J call TRBJ1-2; D is uncertain. V dropped 4 bases and J dropped 0 bases, with 13 bases sitting between them. CDR1 is SGHRS and CDR2 is YFSETQ in the germline V gene. The CDR3 length is 15 residues. The CDR3 loop is CASSPGGQANYGYTF. CDR3 nucleotides: TGCGCCAGCAGCCCGGGCGGCCAAGCTAACTATGGCTACACCTTC.

This clone was seen a few times. CDR3 protein: CASGPPGLHYEQYF. CDR3 nucleotides: TGTGCTAGTGGTCCGCCGGGACTACACTACGAGCAGTACTTC. The chain combines TRBV12-5 with TRBJ2-7; TRBD2 aligns across 7 bases. Germline lookup yields CDR1 LGHNT and CDR2 FRNRAP. This CDR3 is built from 14 residues. J lost 3 bases, V lost 5 bases, and 7 bases had no gene match.

The J gene is TRBJ1-6, the V gene TRBV18, with 7 nucleotides matching TRBD1. There are 14 residues in the CDR3. V was pared by 1 base and J by 9 bases, with 3 bases of the junction left unmatched. Germline CDR1 reads KGHSH; CDR2 reads LQKENI. CDR3 in DNA: TGTGCCAGCTCACCACAGGGGGCAGGTTCACCCCTCCACTTT. Its translation is CASSPQGAGSPLHF.

DNA of the CDR3: TGTGCCAGCAGCCAAGATCGGGCCGGACGGCAGCCCCAGCATTTT. Translated: CASSQDRAGRQPQHF. The chain couples TRBV4-2 to TRBJ1-5; no firm D call. This CDR3 comprises 15 residues. Germline V gives CDR1 LGHNA, CDR2 YNFKEQ. V lost 0 bases to trimming and J lost 7 bases, with 13 bases between them.

V and J are TRBV27 and TRBJ1-1; D gene ambiguous. Germline CDR1 reads MNHEY; CDR2 reads SMNVEV (reference sequence). Trimming took 6 bases from V and 1 from J, leaving 6 bases between them. The CDR3 extends over 12 amino acids. In DNA form, the CDR3 reads TGTGCCAGCAGGGCACCGAACACTGAAGCTTTCTTT. This sequence encodes CASRAPNTEAFF.

The CDR3 coding sequence is TGCGCCAGCAGCCCAGCGGTCTCCTACGAGCAGTACTTC. It yields the protein CASSPAVSYEQYF. V gene TRBV5-1 combines with J gene TRBJ2-7, with D maybe TRBD2 (5 bases). This CDR3 comprises 13 residues. From germline, CDR1 is SGHRS and CDR2 YFSETQ. The V end was cut by 4 bases, the J end by 0 bases, with 8 bases between.

The rearrangement joins TRBV9 to TRBJ1-2; TRBD1 is a possible D gene (6 bases). Germline V gene sequence: CDR1 SGDLS, CDR2 YYNGEE. The CDR3 consists of 14 residues. The V end was cut by 4 bases, the J end by 2 bases, with 12 bases between. The CDR3 coding sequence is TGTGCCAGCAGCCCTGGGGGCATGAACTATGGCTACACCTTC. It encodes CASSPGGMNYGYTF.

The V call is TRBV5-1, the J call TRBJ2-7; tentatively, D is TRBD1 (6 bases). Germline V gives CDR1 SGHRS, CDR2 YFSETQ. Trimming took off 4 bases at V and 0 bases at J, with 11 bases between the two ends. CDR3 size: 14 residues. CDR3 DNA sequence: TGCGCCAGCAGCATCACAGGGAGCTCCTACGAGCAGTACTTC. Translated: CASSITGSSYEQYF.

The chain has TRBV25-1 and TRBJ2-3; D call uncertain. Trimming shortened V by 5 bases and J by 2 bases, and 11 bases separated the two germline ends. Germline values: CDR1 MGHDK, CDR2 SYGVNS. The CDR3 has 14 amino acids. CDR3 in DNA: TGTGCCAGCAGTATGGGGTCGATCACAGATACGCAGTATTTT. It codes for CASSMGSITDTQYF.

The V call is TRBV19, the J call TRBJ1-1; TRBD1 matches at 7 bases. The germline CDR1 and CDR2 sequences are LNHDA and SQIVND (reference sequence). The length of the CDR3 is 21 residues. V trimming: 1 base; J trimming: 0 bases; junction bases outside the gene matches: 20. This chain's CDR3 is CASSIGKTGSSRWRMNTEAFF. CDR3 nucleotide sequence: TGTGCCAGTAGTATAGGGAAGACAGGGAGCTCACGGTGGCGCATGAACACTGAAGCTTTCTTT.

The chain couples TRBV7-2 to TRBJ2-1, with TRBD2 as a possible D gene (6 bases). The V end lost 5 bases, the J end lost 12 bases, and 17 bases lay between the germline ends. This CDR3 contains 13 residues. Germline lookup yields CDR1 SGHTA and CDR2 FQGNSA. CDR3 in amino acids: CASSLRDSPPQFF. The CDR3, as DNA: TGTGCCAGCAGCCTCCGGGACTCCCCACCGCAGTTCTTC.

This clone was seen once. The rearrangement uses TRBV2 and TRBJ1-5, with D possibly TRBD1 on 5 matching bases. Germline loops: CDR1 SNHLY, CDR2 FYNNEI. The length of the CDR3 is 15 residues. V was trimmed by 9 bases and J by 5 bases, leaving 20 bases between them. The CDR3 DNA sequence: TGTGCCAGACGGCGGTGGGGGGACCTTGATCAGCCCCAGCATTTT. Translation gives CARRRWGDLDQPQHF.

V usage is TRBV5-1 and J usage is TRBJ2-7; 13 bases match TRBD2. After removal of 3 bases from V and 1 base from J, the junction contained 1 base not matched to a gene. There are 15 residues in the CDR3. Germline lookup yields CDR1 SGHRS and CDR2 YFSETQ. In DNA, the CDR3 is TGCGCCAGCAGCTGGACTAGCGGGAGTTCCTACGAGCAGTACGTC. Translation: CASSWTSGSSYEQYV.

The chain has TRBV12-5 and TRBJ2-3; D tentatively reads TRBD1 or TRBD2 (5 bases each). The CDR3 extends over 13 amino acids. Trimming removed 5 bases at V and 2 bases at J, with 8 bases between. Germline V lookup: CDR1 LGHNT, CDR2 FRNRAP. In DNA form, the CDR3 reads TGTGCTAGTGGTCAGGGACCCACAGATACGCAGTATTTT. It is translated as CASGQGPTDTQYF.

The V call is TRBV6-1, the J call TRBJ2-1; 8 bases line up with TRBD2. The V segment lost 0 bases and the J segment 1 base; nucleotides outside the gene matches: 2. Looked up from germline, CDR1 is MNHNS and CDR2 is SASEGT. This CDR3 spans 16 amino acids. CDR3 bases: TGTGCCAGCAGTGAAGCGGCGGGGGGTTCCTACAATGAGCAGTTCTTC. It yields the protein CASSEAAGGSYNEQFF.

The chain has TRBV20-1 and TRBJ2-7; 7 bases agree with TRBD1. V was clipped by 3 bases and J by 5 bases; unmatched bases: 1. Germline V gene lookup returns CDR1 DFQATT and CDR2 SNEGSKA (reference sequence). The CDR3 contains 11 residues. DNA of the CDR3: TGCAGTGCTAGTCAGGGGGACGAGCAGTACGTC. Amino acid sequence: CSASQGDEQYV.

The count of this clone is one. The chain employs TRBV5-1 and TRBJ2-1; D remains ambiguous. The germline V and J ends were trimmed by 3 bases and 0 bases, with 13 bases remaining between them. This CDR3 is 16 amino acids long. Germline CDR1 SGHRS, CDR2 YFSETQ. This CDR3 reads CASSWNYQSSYNEQFF. DNA for the CDR3: TGCGCCAGCAGCTGGAACTACCAAAGCTCCTACAATGAGCAGTTCTTC. The whole variable domain, remainder taken from reference TRBV5-1 and TRBJ2-1, is KAGVTQTPRYLIKTRGQQVTLSCSPISGHRSVSWYQQTPGQGLQFLFEYFSETQRNKGNFPGRFSGRQFSNSRSEMNVSTLELGDSALYLCASSWNYQSSYNEQFFGPGTRLTVL.